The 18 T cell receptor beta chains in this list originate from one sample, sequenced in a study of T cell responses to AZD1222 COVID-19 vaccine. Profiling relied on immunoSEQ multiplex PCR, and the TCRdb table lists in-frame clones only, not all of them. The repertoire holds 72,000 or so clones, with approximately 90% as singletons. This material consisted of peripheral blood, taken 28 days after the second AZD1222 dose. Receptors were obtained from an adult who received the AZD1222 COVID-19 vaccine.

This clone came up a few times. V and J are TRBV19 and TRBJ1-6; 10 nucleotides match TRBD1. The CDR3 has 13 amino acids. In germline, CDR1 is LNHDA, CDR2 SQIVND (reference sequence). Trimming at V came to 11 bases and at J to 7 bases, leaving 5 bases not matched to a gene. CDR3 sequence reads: CAGKGQGNSPLHF. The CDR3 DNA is TGTGCCGGGAAGGGACAGGGGAATTCACCCCTCCACTTT.

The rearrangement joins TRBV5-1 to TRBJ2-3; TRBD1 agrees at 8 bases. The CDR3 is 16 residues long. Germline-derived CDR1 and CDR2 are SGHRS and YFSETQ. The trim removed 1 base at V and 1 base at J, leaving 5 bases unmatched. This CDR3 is CASSLQTGVGTDTQYF. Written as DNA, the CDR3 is TGCGCCAGCAGCTTGCAGACAGGGGTTGGCACAGATACGCAGTATTTT.

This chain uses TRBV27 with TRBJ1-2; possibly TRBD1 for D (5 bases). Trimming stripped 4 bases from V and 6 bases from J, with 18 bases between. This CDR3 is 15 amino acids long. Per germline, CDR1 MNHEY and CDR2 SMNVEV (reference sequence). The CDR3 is CASSSLTGAFDGYTF. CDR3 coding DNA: TGTGCCAGCAGTTCCCTTACCGGGGCTTTCGATGGCTACACCTTC.

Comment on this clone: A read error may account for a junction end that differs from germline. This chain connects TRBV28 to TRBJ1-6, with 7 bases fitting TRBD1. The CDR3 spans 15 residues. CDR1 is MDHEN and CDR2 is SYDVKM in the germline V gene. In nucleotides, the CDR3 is TGTGCCAGCAATTTAGCGGGCAGGGGGGGATCACCCCTCCACTTT. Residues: CASNLAGRGGSPLHF.

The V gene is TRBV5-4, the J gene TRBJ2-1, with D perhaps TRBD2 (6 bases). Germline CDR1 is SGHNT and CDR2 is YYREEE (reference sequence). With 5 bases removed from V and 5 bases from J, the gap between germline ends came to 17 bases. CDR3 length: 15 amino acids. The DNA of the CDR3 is TGTGCCAGCAGTTTCGGGACTCCCAGAAACAATGAGCAGTTCTTC. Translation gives CASSFGTPRNNEQFF.

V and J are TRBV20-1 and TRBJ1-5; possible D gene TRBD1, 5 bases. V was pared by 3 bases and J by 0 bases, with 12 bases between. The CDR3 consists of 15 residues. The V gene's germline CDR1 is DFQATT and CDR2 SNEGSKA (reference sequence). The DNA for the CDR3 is TGCAGTGCTAGTAGTCCCGGGACTAGCAATCAGCCCCAGCATTTT. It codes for CSASSPGTSNQPQHF.

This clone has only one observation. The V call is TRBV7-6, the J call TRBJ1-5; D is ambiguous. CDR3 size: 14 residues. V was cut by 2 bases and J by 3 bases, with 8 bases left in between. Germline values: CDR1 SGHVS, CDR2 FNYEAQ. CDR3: CASSLIQSNQPQHF. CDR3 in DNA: TGTGCCAGCAGCTTAATACAATCCAATCAGCCCCAGCATTTT. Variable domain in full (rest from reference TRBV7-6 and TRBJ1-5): GAGVSQSPRYKVTKRGQDVALRCDPISGHVSLYWYRQALGQGPEFLTYFNYEAQQDKSGLPNDRFSAERPEGSISTLTIQRTEQRDSAMYRCASSLIQSNQPQHFGDGTRLSIL.

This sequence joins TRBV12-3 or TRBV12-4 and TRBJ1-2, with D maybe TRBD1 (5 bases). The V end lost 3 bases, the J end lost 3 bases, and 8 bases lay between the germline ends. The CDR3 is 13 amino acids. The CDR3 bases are TGTGCCAGCAGTTTTACAGGTTACTATGGCTACACCTTC. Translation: CASSFTGYYGYTF.

As DNA, the CDR3 is TGTGCCAGCAGCTTGAACAGGGGGGGCAATGAGCAGTTCTTC. This encodes CASSLNRGGNEQFF. The V gene is TRBV11-3, the J gene TRBJ2-1, with TRBD1 as a possible D gene (8 bases). Germline V gene data show CDR1 as SGHNT and CDR2 as YENEEA. This CDR3 comprises 14 residues. V was cut by 3 bases and J by 6 bases, with 12 bases left in between. The full variable domain, rest sourced from reference TRBV11-3 and TRBJ2-1, is EAGVVQSPRYKIIEKKQPVAFWCNPISGHNTLYWYLQNLGQGPELLIRYENEEAVDDSQLPKDRFSAERLKGVDSTLKIQPAELGDSAVYLCASSLNRGGNEQFFGPGTRLTVL.

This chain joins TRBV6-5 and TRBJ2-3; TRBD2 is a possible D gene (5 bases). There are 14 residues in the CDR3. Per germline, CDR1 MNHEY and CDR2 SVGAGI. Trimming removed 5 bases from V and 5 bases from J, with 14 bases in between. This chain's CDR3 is CASSRGGREDTQYF. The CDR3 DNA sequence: TGTGCCAGCAGTCGGGGTGGGAGAGAAGATACGCAGTATTTT.

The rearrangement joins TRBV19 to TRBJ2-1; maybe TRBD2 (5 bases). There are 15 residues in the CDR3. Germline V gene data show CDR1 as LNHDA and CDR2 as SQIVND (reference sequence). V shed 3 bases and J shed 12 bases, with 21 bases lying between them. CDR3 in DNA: TGTGCCAGTAGTATTTCAGTAGCGTCCGGCCCATGGCAGTTCTTC. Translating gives CASSISVASGPWQFF.

The chain's CDR3 is CASSFGPSAGAIYF. CDR3 coding DNA: TGTGCCAGCAGCTTCGGGCCCAGCGCGGGCGCCATATATTTT. J is TRBJ1-3 and V is TRBV11-2; D unclear. This CDR3 is 14 amino acids long. Germline V gene sequence: CDR1 SGHAT, CDR2 FQNNGV. Trimming took off 3 bases at V and 11 bases at J, with 17 bases between the two ends. Full variable domain (outside the CDR3, taken from reference TRBV11-2 and TRBJ1-3): EAGVAQSPRYKIIEKRQSVAFWCNPISGHATLYWYQQILGQGPKLLIQFQNNGVVDDSQLPKDRFSAERLKGVDSTLKIQPAKLEDSAVYLCASSFGPSAGAIYFGEGSWLTVV.

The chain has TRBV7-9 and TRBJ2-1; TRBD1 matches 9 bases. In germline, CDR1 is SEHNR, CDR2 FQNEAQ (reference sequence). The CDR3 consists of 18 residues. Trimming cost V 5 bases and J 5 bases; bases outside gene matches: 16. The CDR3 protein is CASSDRGTGTGTDNEQFF. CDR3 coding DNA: TGTGCCAGCAGCGACCGGGGAACCGGGACAGGGACCGACAATGAGCAGTTCTTC.

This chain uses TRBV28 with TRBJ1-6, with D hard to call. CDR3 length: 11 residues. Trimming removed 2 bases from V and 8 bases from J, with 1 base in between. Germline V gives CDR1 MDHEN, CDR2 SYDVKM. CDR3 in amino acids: CASSLHSPLHF. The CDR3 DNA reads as TGTGCCAGCAGTTTACATTCACCCCTCCACTTT. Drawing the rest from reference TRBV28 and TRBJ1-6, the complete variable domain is DVKVTQSSRYLVKRTGEKVFLECVQDMDHENMFWYRQDPGLGLRLIYFSYDVKMKEKGDIPEGYSVSREKKERFSLILESASTNQTSMYLCASSLHSPLHFGNGTRLTVT.

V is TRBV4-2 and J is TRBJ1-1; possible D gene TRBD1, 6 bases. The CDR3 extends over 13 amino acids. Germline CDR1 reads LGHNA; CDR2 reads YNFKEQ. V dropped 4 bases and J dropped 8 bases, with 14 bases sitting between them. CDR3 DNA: TGTGCCAGCAGCCCCCTGTCAGGACAGGAAGCTTTCTTT. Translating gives CASSPLSGQEAFF.

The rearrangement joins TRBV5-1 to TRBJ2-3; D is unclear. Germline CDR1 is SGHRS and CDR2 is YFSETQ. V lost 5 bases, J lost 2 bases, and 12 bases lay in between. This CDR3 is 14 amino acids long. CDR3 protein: CASRGLEFTDTQYF. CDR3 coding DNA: TGCGCCAGCAGGGGTCTCGAATTCACAGATACGCAGTATTTT.

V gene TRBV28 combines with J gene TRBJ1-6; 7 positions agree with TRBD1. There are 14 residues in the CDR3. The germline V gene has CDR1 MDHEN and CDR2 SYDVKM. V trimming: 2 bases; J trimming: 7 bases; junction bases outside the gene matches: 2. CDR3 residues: CASSLGTANSPLHF. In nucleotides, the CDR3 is TGTGCCAGCAGTTTAGGGACAGCAAATTCACCCCTCCACTTT.

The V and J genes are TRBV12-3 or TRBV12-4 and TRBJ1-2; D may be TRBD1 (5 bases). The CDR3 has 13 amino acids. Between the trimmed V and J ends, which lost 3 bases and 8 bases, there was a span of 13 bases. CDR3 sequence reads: CASSLRGFWGYTF. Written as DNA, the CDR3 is TGTGCCAGCAGTTTGAGGGGATTTTGGGGCTACACCTTC.